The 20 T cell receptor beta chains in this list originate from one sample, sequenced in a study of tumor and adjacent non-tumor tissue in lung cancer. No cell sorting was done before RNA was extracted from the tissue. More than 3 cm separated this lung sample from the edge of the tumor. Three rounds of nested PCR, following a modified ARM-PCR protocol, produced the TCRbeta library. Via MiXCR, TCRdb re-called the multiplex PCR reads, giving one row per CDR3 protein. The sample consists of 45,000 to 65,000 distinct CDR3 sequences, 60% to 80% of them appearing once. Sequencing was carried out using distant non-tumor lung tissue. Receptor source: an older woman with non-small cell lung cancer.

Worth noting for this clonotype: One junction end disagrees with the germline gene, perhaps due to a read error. The CDR3 loop is CANSLAGNINTEAFF. The CDR3 DNA follows: TGTGCCAACAGCTTAGCGGGGAACATAAACACCGAAGCTTTCTTT. J is TRBJ1-1 and V is TRBV11-1, with D unresolved. This CDR3 region has 15 residues. Germline V lookup: CDR1 SGHAT, CDR2 FQDESV (reference sequence).

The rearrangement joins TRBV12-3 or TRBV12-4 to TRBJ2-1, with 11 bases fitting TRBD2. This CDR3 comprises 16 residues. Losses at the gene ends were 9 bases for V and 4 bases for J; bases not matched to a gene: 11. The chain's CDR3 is CASCSLAGGLYNEQFF. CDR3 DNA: TGTGCCAGTTGTTCCCTAGCGGGAGGACTTTACAATGAGCAGTTCTTC.

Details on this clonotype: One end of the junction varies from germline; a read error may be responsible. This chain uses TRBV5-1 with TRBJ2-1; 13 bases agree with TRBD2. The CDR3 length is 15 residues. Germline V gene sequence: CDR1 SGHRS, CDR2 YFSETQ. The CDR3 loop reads CASSLRTSGSLERFF. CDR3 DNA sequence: TGCGCCAGCAGCTTGAGGACTAGCGGGAGCCTTGAGCGGTTCTTC.

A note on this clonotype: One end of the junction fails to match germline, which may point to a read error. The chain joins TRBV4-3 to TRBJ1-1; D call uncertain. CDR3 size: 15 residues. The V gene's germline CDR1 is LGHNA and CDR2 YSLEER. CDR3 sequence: CARSQTGRPNTEAFF. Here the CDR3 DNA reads TGCGCCAGGAGCCAAACCGGACGGCCGAACACAGAAGCTTTCTTT.

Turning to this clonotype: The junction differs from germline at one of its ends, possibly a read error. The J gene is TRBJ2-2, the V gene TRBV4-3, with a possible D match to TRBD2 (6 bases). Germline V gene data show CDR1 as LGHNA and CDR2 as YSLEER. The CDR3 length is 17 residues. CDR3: CASSPSSCGTNIGELFF. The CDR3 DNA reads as TGCGCCAGCAGCCCCTCCTCATGCGGGACGAACATCGGGGAGCTGTTTTTT.

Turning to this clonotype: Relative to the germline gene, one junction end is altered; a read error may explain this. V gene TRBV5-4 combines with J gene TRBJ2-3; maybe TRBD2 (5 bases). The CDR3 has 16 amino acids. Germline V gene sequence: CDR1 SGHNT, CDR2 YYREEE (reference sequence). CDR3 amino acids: CACSSAVVRNTDTQYF. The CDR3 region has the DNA TGTGCCTGCAGCTCAGCGGTGGTACGAAACACAGATACGCAATATTTT.

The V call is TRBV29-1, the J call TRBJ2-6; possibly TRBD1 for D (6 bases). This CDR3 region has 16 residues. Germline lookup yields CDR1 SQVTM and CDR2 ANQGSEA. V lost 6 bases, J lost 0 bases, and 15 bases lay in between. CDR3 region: CSVDNIGGSGANVLTF. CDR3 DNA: TGCAGCGTGGATAACATAGGGGGCTCTGGGGCCAACGTCCTGACTTTC.

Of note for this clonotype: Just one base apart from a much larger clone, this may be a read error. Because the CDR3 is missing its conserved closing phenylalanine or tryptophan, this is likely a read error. CDR3 sequence: CIVRGRRDQAFL. CDR3 in DNA: TGCATCGTTCGGGGTAGGAGGGACCAAGCTTTCCTT. The chain carries TRBV29-1 and TRBJ1-1, with a possible D match to TRBD1 (5 bases). The germline gives CDR1 SQVTM, CDR2 ANQGSEA. The CDR3 has 12 residues.

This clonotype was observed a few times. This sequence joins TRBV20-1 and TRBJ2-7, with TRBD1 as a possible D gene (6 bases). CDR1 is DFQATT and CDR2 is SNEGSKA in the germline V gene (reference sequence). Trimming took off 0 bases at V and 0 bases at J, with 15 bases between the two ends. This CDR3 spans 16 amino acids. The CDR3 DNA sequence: TGCAGTGCTAGAGATAGACAGGATACTTCCTCCTACGAGCAGTACTTC. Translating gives CSARDRQDTSSYEQYF.

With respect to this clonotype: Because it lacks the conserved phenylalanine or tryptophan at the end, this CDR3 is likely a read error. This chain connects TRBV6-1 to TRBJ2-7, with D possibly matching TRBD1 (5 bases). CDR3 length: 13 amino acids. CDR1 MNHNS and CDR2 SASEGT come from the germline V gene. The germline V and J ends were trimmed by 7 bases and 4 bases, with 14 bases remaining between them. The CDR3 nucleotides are TGTGCCAGCATCCGCCACAGGTCATACGAGCAGTACTGC. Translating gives CASIRHRSYEQYC.

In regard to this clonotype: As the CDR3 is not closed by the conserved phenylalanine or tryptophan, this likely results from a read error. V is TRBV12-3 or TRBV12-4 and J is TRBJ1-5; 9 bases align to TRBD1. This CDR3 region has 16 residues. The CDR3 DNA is TGTGCTAGCGGAGAGGACAGGGGTAATAGCAATCAGCCCCAGCATTCT. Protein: CASGEDRGNSNQPQHS.

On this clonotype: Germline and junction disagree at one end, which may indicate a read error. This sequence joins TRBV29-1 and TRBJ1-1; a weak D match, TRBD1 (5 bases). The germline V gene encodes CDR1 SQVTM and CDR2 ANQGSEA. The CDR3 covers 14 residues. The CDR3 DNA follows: TGCAGCATTGAAGGCAGGGCAGGGAACGCTGAAGCTTTCTTC. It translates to CSIEGRAGNAEAFF. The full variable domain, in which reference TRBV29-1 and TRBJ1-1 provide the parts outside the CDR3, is SAVISQKPSRDICQRGTSLTIQCQVDSQVTMMFWYRQQPGQSLTLIATANQGSEATYESGFVIDKFPISRPNLTFSTLTVSNMSPEDSSIYLCSIEGRAGNAEAFFGQGTRLTVV.

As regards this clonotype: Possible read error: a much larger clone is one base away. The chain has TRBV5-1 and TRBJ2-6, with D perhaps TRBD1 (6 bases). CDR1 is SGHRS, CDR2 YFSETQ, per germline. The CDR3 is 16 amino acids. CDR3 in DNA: TGCGCCAGCAGCTTTGGACAGAGCTCTGGGGCCGACGTCCTGACTTTC. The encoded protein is CASSFGQSSGADVLTF.

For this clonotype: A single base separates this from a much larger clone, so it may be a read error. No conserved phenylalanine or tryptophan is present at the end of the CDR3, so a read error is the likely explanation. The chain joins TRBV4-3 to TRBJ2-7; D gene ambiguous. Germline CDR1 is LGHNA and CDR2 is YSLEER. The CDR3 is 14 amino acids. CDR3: CASSQDLGSYGQYS. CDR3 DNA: TGCGCCAGCAGCCAAGATTTGGGGTCCTACGGGCAGTACTCC.

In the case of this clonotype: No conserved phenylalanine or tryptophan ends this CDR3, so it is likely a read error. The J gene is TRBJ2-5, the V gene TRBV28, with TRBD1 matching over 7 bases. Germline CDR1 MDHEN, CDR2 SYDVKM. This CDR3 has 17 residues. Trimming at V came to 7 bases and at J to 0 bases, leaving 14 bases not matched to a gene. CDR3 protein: CASKADRLFLYQETQYI. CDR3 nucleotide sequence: TGTGCCAGCAAGGCGGACAGGCTTTTCCTGTACCAAGAGACCCAGTACATC.

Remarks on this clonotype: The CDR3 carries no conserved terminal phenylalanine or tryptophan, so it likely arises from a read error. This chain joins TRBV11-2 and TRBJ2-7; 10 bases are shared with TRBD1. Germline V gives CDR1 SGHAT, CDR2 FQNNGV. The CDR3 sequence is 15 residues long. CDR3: CASRSGTGAFHEQYL. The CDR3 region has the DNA TGTGCTAGCAGATCGGGGACAGGGGCCTTTCACGAGCAGTACCTC.

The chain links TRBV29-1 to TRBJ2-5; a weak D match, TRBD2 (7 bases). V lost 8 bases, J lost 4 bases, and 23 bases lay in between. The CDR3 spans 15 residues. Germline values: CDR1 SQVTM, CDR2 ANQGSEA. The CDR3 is CSTENDGGPPETQYF. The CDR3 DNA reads TGCAGCACTGAAAATGACGGGGGGCCCCCAGAGACCCAGTACTTC.

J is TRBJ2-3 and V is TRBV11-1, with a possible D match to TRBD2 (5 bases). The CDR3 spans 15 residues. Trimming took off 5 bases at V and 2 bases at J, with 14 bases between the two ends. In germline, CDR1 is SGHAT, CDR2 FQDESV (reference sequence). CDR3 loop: CASSGLPGNTDTQYF. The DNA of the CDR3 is TGTGCCAGCAGCGGTCTGCCGGGAAACACAGATACGCAGTATTTT.

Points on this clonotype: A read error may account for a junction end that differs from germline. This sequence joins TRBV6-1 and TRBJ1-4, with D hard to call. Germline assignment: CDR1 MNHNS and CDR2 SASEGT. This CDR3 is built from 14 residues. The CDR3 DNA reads TGTGCCAGCAGTGTTACCGTCACAGCGGATAAACCGTTTTTT. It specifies CASSVTVTADKPFF.

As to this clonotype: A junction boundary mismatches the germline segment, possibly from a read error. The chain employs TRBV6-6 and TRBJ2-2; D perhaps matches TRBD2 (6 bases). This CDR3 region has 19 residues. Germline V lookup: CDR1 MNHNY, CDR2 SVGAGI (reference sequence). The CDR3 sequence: CASSYGAVYRGGKGGKLFF. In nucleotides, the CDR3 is TGTGCCAGCAGTTACGGGGCAGTCTATCGTGGTGGGAAGGGCGGGAAGCTGTTTTTT.